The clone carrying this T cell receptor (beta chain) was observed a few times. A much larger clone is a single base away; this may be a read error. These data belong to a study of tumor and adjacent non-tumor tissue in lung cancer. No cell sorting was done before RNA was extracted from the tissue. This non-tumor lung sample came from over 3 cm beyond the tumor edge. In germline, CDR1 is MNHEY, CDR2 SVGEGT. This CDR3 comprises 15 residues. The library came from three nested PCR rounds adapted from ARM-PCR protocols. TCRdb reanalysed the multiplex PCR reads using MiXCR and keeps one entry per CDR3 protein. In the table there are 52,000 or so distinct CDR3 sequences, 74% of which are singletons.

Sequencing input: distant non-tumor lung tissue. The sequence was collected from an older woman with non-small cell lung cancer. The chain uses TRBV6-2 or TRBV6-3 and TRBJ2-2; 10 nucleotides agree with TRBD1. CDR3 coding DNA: TGTGCCAGCAGTGCCGGGACAGGGGTCCCCGGGGAGCCGTTTTTT. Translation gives CASSAGTGVPGEPFF.